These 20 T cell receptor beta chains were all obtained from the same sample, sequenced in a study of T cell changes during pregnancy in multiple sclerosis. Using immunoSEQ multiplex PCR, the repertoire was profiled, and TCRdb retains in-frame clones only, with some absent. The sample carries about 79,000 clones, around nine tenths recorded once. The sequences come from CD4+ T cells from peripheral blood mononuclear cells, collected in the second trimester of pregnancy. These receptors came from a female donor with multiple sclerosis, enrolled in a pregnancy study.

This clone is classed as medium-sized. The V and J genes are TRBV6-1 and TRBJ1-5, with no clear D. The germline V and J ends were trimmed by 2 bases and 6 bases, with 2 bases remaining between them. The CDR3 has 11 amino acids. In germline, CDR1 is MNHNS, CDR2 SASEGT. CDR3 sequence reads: CASSERQPQHF. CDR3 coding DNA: TGTGCCAGCAGTGAACGTCAGCCCCAGCATTTT.

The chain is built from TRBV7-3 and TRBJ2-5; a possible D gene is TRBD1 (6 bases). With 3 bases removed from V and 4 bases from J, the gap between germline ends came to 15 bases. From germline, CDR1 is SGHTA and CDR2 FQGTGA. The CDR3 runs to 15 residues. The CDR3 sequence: CASSLVPGVGETQYF. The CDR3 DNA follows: TGTGCCAGCAGCTTGGTACCAGGGGTGGGAGAGACCCAGTACTTC.

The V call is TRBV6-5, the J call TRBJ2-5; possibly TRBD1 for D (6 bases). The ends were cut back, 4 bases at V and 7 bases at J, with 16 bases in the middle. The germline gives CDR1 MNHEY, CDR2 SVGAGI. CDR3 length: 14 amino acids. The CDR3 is CASSSDRSRGTQYF. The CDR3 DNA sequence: TGTGCCAGCAGTTCTGACAGGAGCCGAGGGACCCAGTACTTC.

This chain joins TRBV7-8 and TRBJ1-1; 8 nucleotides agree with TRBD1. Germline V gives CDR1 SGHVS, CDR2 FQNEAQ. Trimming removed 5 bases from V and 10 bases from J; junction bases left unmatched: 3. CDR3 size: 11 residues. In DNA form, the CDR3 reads TGTGCCAGCAGCCTCGGACAGGGAGCTTTCTTT. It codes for CASSLGQGAFF. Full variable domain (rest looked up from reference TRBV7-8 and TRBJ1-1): GAGVSQSPRYKVAKRGQDVALRCDPISGHVSLFWYQQALGQGPEFLTYFQNEAQLDKSGLPSDRFFAERPEGSVSTLKIQRTQQEDSAVYLCASSLGQGAFFGQGTRLTVV.

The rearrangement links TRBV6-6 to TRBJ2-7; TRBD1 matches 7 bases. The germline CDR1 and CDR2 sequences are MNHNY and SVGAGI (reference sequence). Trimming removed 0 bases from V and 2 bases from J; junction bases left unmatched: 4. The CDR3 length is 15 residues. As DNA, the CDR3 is TGTGCCAGCAGTTACTCAGACGGGACAGCCTACGAGCAGTACTTC. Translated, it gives CASSYSDGTAYEQYF.

The CDR3 DNA reads TGTGCCAGCAACCTAGACAGGGGGGAGACCCAGTACTTC. It is translated as CASNLDRGETQYF. V usage is TRBV5-8 and J usage is TRBJ2-5; 9 nucleotides line up with TRBD1. There are 13 residues in the CDR3. Germline lookup yields CDR1 SGHTS and CDR2 YDEGEE. Germline trimming cut 6 bases from V and 5 bases from J; bases unmatched to any gene: 5.

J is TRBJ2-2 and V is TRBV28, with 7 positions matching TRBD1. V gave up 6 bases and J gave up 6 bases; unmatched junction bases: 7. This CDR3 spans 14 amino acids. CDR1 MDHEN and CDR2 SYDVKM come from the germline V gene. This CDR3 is CASRSGGRAGELFF. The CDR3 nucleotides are TGTGCCAGCAGGTCAGGGGGTCGGGCCGGGGAGCTGTTTTTT.

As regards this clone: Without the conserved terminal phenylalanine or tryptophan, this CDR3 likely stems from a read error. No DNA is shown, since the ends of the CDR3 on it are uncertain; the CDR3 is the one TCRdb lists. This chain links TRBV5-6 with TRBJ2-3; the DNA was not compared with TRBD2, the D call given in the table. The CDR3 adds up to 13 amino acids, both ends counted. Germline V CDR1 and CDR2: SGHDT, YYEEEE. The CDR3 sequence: CASSSSGRETTIA.

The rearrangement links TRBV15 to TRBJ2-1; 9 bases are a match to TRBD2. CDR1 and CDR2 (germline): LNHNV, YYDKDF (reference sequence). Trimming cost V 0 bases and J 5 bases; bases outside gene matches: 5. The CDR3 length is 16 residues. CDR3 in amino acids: CATSRDTAGGNNEQFF. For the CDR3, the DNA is TGTGCCACCAGCAGAGATACGGCGGGAGGGAACAATGAGCAGTTCTTC. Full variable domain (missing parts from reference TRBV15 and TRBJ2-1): DAMVIQNPRYQVTQFGKPVTLSCSQTLNHNVMYWYQQKSSQAPKLLFHYYDKDFNNEADTPDNFQSRRPNTSFCFLDIRSPGLGDTAMYLCATSRDTAGGNNEQFFGPGTRLTVL.

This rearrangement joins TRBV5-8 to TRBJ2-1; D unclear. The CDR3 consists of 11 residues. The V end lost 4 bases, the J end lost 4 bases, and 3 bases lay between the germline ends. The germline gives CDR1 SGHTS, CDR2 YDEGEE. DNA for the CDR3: TGTGCCAGCAGCGTATACAATGAGCAGTTCTTC. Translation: CASSVYNEQFF.

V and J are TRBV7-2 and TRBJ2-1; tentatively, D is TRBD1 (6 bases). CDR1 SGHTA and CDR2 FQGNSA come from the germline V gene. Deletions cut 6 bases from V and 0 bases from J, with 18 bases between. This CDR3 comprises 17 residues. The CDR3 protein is CASSKVALQGSYNEQFF. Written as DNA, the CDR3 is TGTGCCAGCAGTAAAGTCGCCTTACAGGGCTCCTACAATGAGCAGTTCTTC.

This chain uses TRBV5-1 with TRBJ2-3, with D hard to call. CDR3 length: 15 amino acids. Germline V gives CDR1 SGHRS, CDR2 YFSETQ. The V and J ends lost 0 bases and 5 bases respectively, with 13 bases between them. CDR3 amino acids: CASSLGVGEGDTQYF. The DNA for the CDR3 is TGCGCCAGCAGCTTGGGGGTCGGAGAAGGAGATACGCAGTATTTT.

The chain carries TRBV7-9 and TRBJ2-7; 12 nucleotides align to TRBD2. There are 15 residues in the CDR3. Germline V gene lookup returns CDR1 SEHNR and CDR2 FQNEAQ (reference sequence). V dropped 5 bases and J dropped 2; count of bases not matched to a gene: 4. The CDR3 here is CASSPLAGGPYEQYF. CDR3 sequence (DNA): TGTGCCAGCAGCCCTCTAGCGGGAGGGCCCTACGAGCAGTACTTC.

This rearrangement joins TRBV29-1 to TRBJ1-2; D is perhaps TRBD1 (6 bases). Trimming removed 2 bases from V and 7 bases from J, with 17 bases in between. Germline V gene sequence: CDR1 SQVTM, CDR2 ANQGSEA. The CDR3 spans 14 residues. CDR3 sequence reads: CSVERDKGYSGYTF. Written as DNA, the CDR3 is TGCAGCGTTGAACGGGACAAAGGTTACTCTGGCTACACCTTC.

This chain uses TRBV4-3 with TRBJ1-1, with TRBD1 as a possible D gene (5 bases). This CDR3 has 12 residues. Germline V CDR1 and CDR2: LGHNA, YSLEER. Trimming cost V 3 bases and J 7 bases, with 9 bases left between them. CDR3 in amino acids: CASSQGLSEAFF. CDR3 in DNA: TGCGCCAGCAGCCAGGGACTGAGTGAAGCTTTCTTT.

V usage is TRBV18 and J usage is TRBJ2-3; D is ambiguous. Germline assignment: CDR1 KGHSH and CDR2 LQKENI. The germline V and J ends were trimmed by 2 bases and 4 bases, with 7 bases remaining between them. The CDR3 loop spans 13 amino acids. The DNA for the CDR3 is TGTGCCAGCTCACCAACATTGGCAGATACGCAGTATTTT. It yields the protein CASSPTLADTQYF.

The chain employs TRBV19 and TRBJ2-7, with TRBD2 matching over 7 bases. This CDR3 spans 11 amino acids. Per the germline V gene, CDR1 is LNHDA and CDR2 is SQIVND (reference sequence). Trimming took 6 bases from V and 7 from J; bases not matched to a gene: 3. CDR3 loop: CASRGGSEQYF. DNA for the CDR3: TGTGCCAGTAGGGGGGGGAGTGAGCAGTACTTC.

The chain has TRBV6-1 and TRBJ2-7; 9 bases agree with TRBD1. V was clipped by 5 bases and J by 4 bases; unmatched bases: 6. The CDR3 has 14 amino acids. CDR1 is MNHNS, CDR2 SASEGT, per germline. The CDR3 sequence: CASSTRDRAYEQYF. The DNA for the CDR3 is TGTGCCAGCAGTACTCGGGACAGGGCATACGAGCAGTACTTC.

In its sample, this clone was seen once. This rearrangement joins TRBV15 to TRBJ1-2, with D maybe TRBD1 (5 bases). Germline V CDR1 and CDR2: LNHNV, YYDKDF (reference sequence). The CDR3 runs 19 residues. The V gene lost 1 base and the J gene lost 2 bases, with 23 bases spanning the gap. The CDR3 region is CATSRVRPGQGTRNYGYTF. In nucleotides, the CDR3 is TGTGCCACCAGCAGAGTTCGCCCCGGCCAGGGCACCCGCAACTATGGCTACACCTTC.

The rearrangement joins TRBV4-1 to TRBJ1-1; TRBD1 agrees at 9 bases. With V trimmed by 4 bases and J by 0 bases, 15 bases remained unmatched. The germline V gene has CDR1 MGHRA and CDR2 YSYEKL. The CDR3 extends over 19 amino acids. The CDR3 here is CASSRKGQTGGNMNTEAFF. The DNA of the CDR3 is TGCGCCAGCAGCCGCAAGGGGCAGACAGGGGGGAACATGAACACTGAAGCTTTCTTT.